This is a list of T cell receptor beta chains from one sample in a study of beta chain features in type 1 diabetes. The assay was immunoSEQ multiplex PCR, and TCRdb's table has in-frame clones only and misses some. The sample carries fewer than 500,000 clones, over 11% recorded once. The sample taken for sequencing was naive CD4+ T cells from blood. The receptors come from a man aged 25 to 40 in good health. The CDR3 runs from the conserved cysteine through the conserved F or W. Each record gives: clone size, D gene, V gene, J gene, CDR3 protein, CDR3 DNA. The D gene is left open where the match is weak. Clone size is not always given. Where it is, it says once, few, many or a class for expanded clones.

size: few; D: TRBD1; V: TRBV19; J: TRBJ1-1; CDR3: CASSGGLGTEAFF; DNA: TGTGCCAGTTCAGGGGGTTTGGGCACTGAAGCTTTCTTT
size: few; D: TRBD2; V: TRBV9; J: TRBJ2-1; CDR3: CASSVARTSGAYNEQFF; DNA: TGTGCCAGCAGCGTAGCACGGACTAGCGGGGCGTACAATGAGCAGTTCTTC
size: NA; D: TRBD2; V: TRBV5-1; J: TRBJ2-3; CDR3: CASSLSSGIDTQYF; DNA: TGCGCCAGCAGCTTGTCCAGCGGGATAGATACGCAGTATTTT
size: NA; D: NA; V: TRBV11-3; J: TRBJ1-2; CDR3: CASSLSSYGYTF; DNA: TGTGCCAGCAGCTTAAGCAGCTATGGCTACACCTTC
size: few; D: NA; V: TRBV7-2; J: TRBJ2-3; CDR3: CASSRSLTSTDTQYF; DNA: TGTGCCAGCAGCCGATCCCTTACTAGCACAGATACGCAGTATTTT
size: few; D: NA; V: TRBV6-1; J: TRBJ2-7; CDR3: CASSDPQGYEQYF; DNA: TGTGCCAGCTCGGACCCCCAGGGTTACGAGCAGTACTTC
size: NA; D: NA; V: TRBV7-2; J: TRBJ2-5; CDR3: CASSLQAGQETQYF; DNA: TGTGCCAGCAGCTTGCAAGCGGGCCAAGAGACCCAGTACTTC
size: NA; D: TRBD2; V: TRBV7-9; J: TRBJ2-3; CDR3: CASSSSGGSDTQYF; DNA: TGTGCCAGCAGCTCCTCGGGGGGATCAGATACGCAGTATTTT
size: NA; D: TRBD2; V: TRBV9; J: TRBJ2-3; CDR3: CASSILAGLTNTQYF; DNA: TGTGCCAGCAGCATCTTAGCGGGCCTCACAAATACGCAGTATTTT
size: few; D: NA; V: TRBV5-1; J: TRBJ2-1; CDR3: CASSEAGNSYNEQFF; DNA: TGCGCCAGCAGCGAAGCGGGCAACTCCTACAATGAGCAGTTCTTC
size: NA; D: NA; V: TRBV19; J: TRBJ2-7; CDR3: CASSPFRGASSSYEQYF; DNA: TGTGCCAGTAGTCCATTTCGAGGTGCATCGAGCTCCTACGAGCAGTACTTC
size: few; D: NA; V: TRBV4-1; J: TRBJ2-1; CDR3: CASSQDGLRYNEQFF; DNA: TGCGCCAGCAGCCAAGACGGCCTAAGGTACAATGAGCAGTTCTTC
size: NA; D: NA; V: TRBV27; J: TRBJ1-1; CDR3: CASSIQGGIMNTEAFF; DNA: TGTGCCAGCAGTATACAGGGAGGGATCATGAACACTGAAGCTTTCTTT
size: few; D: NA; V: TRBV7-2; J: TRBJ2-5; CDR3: CASTPHEGGAQETQYF; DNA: TGTGCCAGCACCCCTCATGAGGGGGGGGCGCAAGAGACCCAGTACTTC
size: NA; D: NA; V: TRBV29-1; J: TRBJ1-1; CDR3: CSVEVSAWNTEAFF; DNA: TGCAGCGTTGAAGTGTCAGCCTGGAACACTGAAGCTTTCTTT